Below, one TCR beta chain is given with its context. Its antigen is as yet unknown. This entry comes from a study of T cell responses to AZD1222 COVID-19 vaccine. Some clones are missing from TCRdb's copy, which holds only in-frame ones; the method was immunoSEQ multiplex PCR. The sample has some 120,000 clones; 88% are singletons. Whole-study results and caveats: Possibly, clonal diversity was underestimated; donors were largely white British and included more females. Nearly half of the spike-specific TCRs reportedly recognize variant regions that carry no mutations. The study found vaccine-associated CD4 TCRs spanning spike, dominant at 160-218 and 743-854.

Here the sequenced sample was peripheral blood, taken on day 0 of MenACWY control vaccination. The TCR was taken from an adult in good health.

The CDR3 DNA reads TGTGCCAGCCAAGTGGGCAGGGGGCGTAGCAATCAGCCCCAGCATTTT. Translating it yields CASQVGRGRSNQPQHF. This chain connects TRBV28 to TRBJ1-5; 8 nucleotides match TRBD1. This CDR3 has 16 amino acids. Germline CDR1 is MDHEN and CDR2 is SYDVKM. V shed 8 bases and J 0 bases; nucleotides not matched to a gene: 9.